Listed below are T cell receptor beta chains from one sample, sequenced in a study of blood T cells in healthy people across ages. TCRdb analysed the 5' RACE reads with MiXCR anew, one entry per CDR3 protein. The table shows some 900,000 distinct CDR3 sequences, with around 48% occurring only once. Specimen: blood. The receptors were sampled from a man aged 30-40 years in good health. Both conserved end residues are trimmed from each CDR3.

j_call: TRBJ2-1; v_call: TRBV15; cdr3_aa: ATSRETEPNEQF
j_call: TRBJ1-6; v_call: TRBV20-1; cdr3_aa: SARSGRYNSPLH
j_call: TRBJ2-3; v_call: TRBV20-1; cdr3_aa: SARDLIYRVGTDTQY
j_call: -; v_call: TRBV19; cdr3_aa: ASSTQTGQGNHEQY
j_call: TRBJ2-3; v_call: TRBV10-3; cdr3_aa: AITGGRGARDTQY
j_call: TRBJ1-1; v_call: TRBV25-1; cdr3_aa: ASTRGTRKEAF
j_call: TRBJ2-3; v_call: TRBV4-1; cdr3_aa: ASSQEIAGGTDTQY
j_call: TRBJ1-5; v_call: TRBV24-1; cdr3_aa: ATSDWGQPQH
j_call: -; v_call: TRBV3-1; cdr3_aa: ASSQEPRGEQY
j_call: TRBJ1-5; v_call: TRBV30; cdr3_aa: AWTETTSNQPQH
j_call: TRBJ2-5; v_call: TRBV12-3/TRBV12-4; cdr3_aa: ASSFVGGGRETQY
j_call: TRBJ1-1; v_call: TRBV19; cdr3_aa: ASSILGRNTEAF
j_call: TRBJ2-5; v_call: TRBV3-1; cdr3_aa: ASSQDRGAHEQY
j_call: TRBJ2-3; v_call: TRBV9; cdr3_aa: ASSFSSGAGLAQY
j_call: TRBJ1-5; v_call: TRBV6-2/TRBV6-3; cdr3_aa: ASSHYQVNQPQH
j_call: TRBJ1-4; v_call: TRBV4-3; cdr3_aa: ASSRGTLENEKLF
j_call: TRBJ1-2; v_call: TRBV6-1; cdr3_aa: ASSEAHVRPGGYT
j_call: TRBJ2-5; v_call: TRBV5-6; cdr3_aa: ASSLGGYPPETQY